Listed below are T cell receptor beta chains from one sample, sequenced in a study of T cells expressing NK-cell markers. TCRdb derives one entry per CDR3 protein from the 5' RACE reads, leaving out DNA. The sample has about 450,000 distinct CDR3 sequences. The sample taken for sequencing was blood T cells: a sorted CD56 or NKG2C T cell subset, CD4+ or CD8+ T cells, or bulk PBMC T cells (not recorded which). The receptors stem from a woman between 18 and 75 years old in good health. Each CDR3 is given with its conserved first and last residue.

v_gene,j_gene,CDR3aa
TRBV11-2,TRBJ2-7,CASSLLGLAGAYEQYF
TRBV29-1,TRBJ2-7,CSVYGDRFPYEQYF
TRBV12-3/TRBV12-4,TRBJ2-1,CASSPAYNEQFF
TRBV5-1,TRBJ2-1,CASSFSFGYNEQFF
TRBV12-3/TRBV12-4,TRBJ1-5,CASSAQTSNQPQHF
TRBV20-1,TRBJ2-5,CSARGRGNLQETQYF
TRBV20-1,TRBJ1-1,CSAWGREGPATEAFF
TRBV10-3,TRBJ2-1,CAISESGRGAYNEQFF
TRBV12-3/TRBV12-4,TRBJ1-2,CASSLRQGAGGDTF
TRBV7-2,TRBJ2-6,CASSSPGGTGANVLTF
TRBV7-6,TRBJ2-1,CASSRIAGLEAYNEQFF
TRBV19,TRBJ2-7,CASAERTSLYEQYF
TRBV18,TRBJ1-2,CASSPGQGSANYGYTF
TRBV20-1,TRBJ2-3,CSARVPGRTDTQYF
TRBV20-1,TRBJ2-1,CSAFSLAGSNNEQFF
TRBV20-1,TRBJ2-1,CSARRGYNEQFF
TRBV5-1,TRBJ2-7,CASTTTGQAYEQYF
TRBV5-4,TRBJ1-6,CASSLGGTPLHF
TRBV29-1,TRBJ2-4,CSVAVSGTIAKNIQYF
TRBV6-2/TRBV6-3,TRBJ2-1,CASSPSSGRASNNEQFF
TRBV20-1,TRBJ2-1,CSARGTPYNEQFF
TRBV5-1,TRBJ1-6,CASSFEPRAPLHF
TRBV7-9,TRBJ1-2,CASSLEGQGANYGYTF
TRBV3-1,TRBJ2-2,CASIWAGELFF
TRBV4-1,TRBJ2-2,CASSLRGRRELFF
TRBV14,TRBJ2-3,CASRNSRPDRGPTDTQYF
TRBV25-1,TRBJ2-7,CASSERKQESYEQYF
TRBV6-4,TRBJ2-5,CASSVADKETQNF
TRBV20-1,TRBJ2-3,CSASALGGGTDTQYF
TRBV28,TRBJ2-6,CASRESGTGANVLTF
TRBV5-1,TRBJ2-1,CASSSGTSGRSLNEQFF
TRBV10-2,TRBJ2-3,CASSDYTGADTQYF
TRBV4-3,TRBJ2-1,CASSHWSGQTYNEQFF
TRBV12-3/TRBV12-4,TRBJ1-1,CASSFKEGMEAFF
TRBV4-2,TRBJ1-1,CASSQDNPGVAAEAFF
TRBV15,TRBJ1-5,CATSRVGGGIRPQHF
TRBV10-3,TRBJ2-7,CAISDSFLEREQYF
TRBV5-1,TRBJ1-2,CASSQGAEGYGYTF
TRBV20-1,TRBJ1-2,CSALDRPNYGYTF
TRBV28,TRBJ1-2,CASGPRQPYGYTF
TRBV3-1,TRBJ2-7,CASSQEGPLAGHYEQYF
TRBV20-1,TRBJ1-6,CSARAGSPLHF
TRBV20-1,TRBJ2-7,CSARDSPDYEQYF
TRBV11-2,TRBJ2-3,CASSHWVWEGDTQYF
TRBV7-8,TRBJ1-4,CASSLEDSEPLFF
TRBV12-3/TRBV12-4,TRBJ1-4,CASSHPGQPNEKLFF
TRBV7-9,TRBJ1-1,CASSSLRAPNTEAFF
TRBV6-5,TRBJ1-4,CASSSYLGEKLFF
TRBV29-1,TRBJ2-3,CSVVSSGSTDTQYF
TRBV20-1,TRBJ2-7,CSARGSEAFEQYF
TRBV20-1,TRBJ1-5,CSARGWGGGRSYSNQPQHF